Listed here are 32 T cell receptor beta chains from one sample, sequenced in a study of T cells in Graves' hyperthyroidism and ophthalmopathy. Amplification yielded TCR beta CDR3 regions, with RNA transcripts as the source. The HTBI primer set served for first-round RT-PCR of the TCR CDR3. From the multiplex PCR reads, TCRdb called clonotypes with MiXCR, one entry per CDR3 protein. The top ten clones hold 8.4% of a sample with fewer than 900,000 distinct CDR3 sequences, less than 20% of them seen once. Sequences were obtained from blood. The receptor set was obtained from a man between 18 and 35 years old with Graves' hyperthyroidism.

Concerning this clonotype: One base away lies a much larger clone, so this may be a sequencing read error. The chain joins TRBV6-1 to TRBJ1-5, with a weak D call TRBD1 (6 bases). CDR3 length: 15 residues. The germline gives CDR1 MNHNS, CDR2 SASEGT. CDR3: CASSPGAYSNQPRHF. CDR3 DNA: TGTGCCAGCAGCCCGGGGGCCTATAGCAATCAGCCCCGGCATTTT.

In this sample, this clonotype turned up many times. CDR3 sequence reads: CATSQTGTGHYEQYF. The CDR3, as DNA: TGTGCCACCAGCCAGACCGGGACAGGACACTACGAGCAGTACTTC. The chain employs TRBV24-1 and TRBJ2-7, with 8 bases fitting TRBD1. The CDR3 runs to 15 residues. The V gene end was trimmed by 7 bases and the J gene end by 3 bases; junction bases not matched to a gene: 10. In germline, CDR1 is KGHDR, CDR2 SFDVKD.

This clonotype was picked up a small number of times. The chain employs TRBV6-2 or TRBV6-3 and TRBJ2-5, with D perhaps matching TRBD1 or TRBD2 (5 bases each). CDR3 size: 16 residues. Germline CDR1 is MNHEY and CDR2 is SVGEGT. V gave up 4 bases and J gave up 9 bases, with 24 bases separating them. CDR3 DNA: TGTGCCAGCAGTTCCCCCGGATCGACAGATCTGGAGGCCCAGTACTTC. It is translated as CASSSPGSTDLEAQYF.

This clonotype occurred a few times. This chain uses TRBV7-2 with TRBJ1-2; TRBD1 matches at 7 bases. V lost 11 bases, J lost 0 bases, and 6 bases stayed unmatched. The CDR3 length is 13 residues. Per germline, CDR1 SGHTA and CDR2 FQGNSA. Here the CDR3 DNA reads TGTGCCTGCCGGGACAGAACTAACTATGGCTACACCTTC. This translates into CACRDRTNYGYTF.

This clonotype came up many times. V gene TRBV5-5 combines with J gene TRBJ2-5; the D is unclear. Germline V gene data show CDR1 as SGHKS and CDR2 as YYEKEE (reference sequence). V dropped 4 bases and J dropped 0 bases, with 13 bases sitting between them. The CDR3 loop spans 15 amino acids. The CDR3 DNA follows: TGTGCCAGCAGCCCAGGCGGACGGAACCAAGAGACCCAGTACTTC. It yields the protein CASSPGGRNQETQYF. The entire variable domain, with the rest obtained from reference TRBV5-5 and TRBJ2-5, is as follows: DAGVTQSPTHLIKTRGQQVTLRCSPISGHKSVSWYQQVLGQGPQFIFQYYEKEERGRGNFPDRFSARQFPNYSSELNVNALLLGDSALYLCASSPGGRNQETQYFGPGTRLLVL.

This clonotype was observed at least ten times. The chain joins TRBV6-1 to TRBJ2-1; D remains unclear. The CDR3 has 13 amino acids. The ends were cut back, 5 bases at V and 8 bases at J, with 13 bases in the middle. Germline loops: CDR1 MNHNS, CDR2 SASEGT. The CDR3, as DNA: TGTGCCAGCAGTTTTGGGGTTGTCCATGAGCAGTTCTTC. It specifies CASSFGVVHEQFF.

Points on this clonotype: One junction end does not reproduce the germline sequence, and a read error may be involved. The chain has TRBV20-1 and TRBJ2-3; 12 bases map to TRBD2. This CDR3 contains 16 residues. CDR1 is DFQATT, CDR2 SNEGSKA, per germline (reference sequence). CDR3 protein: CSARDRTSGNTDTRYF. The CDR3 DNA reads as TGCAGTGCTAGAGATCGGACTAGCGGGAATACAGATACGCGGTATTTT.

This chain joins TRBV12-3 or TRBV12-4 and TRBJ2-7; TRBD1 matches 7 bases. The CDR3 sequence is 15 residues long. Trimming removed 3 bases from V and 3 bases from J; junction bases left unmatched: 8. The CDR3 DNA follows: TGTGCCAGCAGTTTGACTGGGGACAGCCTCTACGAGCAGTACTTC. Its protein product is CASSLTGDSLYEQYF.

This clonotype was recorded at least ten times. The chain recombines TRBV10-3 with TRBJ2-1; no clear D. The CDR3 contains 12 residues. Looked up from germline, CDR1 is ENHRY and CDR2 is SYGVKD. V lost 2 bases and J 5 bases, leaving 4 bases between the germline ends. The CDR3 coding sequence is TGTGCCATCAGTGAGCGGAACAATGAGCAGTTCTTC. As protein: CAISERNNEQFF.

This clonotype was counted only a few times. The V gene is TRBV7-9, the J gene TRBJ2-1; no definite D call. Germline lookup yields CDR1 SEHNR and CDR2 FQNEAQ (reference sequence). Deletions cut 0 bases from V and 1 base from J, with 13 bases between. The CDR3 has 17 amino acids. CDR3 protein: CASSLASGFWSYNEQFF. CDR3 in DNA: TGTGCCAGCAGCTTAGCGAGTGGGTTCTGGTCCTACAATGAGCAGTTCTTC.

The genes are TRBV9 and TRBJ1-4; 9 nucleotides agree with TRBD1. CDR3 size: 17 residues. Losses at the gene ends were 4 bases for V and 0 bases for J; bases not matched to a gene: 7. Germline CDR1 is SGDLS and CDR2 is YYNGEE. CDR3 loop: CASSKQGAVTTNEKLFF. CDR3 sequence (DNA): TGTGCCAGCAGCAAACAGGGGGCTGTCACAACTAATGAAAAACTGTTTTTT.

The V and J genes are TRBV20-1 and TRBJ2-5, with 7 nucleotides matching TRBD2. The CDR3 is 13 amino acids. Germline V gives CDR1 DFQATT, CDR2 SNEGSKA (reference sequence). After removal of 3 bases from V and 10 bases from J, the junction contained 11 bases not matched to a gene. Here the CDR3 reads CSARSLAELIQYF. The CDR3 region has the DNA TGCAGTGCTAGGAGTCTAGCGGAATTAATCCAGTACTTC.

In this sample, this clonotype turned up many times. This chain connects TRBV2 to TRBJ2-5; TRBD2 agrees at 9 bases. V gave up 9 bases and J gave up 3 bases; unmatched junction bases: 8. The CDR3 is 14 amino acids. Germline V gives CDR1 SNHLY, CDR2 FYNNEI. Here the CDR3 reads CASGPASGEETQYF. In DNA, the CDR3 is TGTGCCAGTGGCCCCGCTAGCGGGGAAGAGACCCAGTACTTC.

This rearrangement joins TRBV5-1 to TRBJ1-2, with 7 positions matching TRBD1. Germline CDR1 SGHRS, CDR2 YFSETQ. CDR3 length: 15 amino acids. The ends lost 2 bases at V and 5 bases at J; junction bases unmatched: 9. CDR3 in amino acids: CASSLPGQSSYGYTF. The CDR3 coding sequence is TGCGCCAGCAGCTTACCGGGACAGAGCTCTTATGGCTACACCTTC.

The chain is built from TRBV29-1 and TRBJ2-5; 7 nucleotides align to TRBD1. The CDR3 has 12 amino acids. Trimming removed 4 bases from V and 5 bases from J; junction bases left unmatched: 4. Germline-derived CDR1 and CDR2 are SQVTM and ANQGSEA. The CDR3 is CSVGDSRETQYF. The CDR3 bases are TGCAGCGTTGGGGACAGCCGTGAGACCCAGTACTTC.

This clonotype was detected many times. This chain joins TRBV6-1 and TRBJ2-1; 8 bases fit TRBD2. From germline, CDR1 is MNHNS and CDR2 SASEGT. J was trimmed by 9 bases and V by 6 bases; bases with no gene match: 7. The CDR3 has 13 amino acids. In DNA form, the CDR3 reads TGTGCCAGCAGAGGGACTAGGCGGGGTGAGCAGTTCTTC. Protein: CASRGTRRGEQFF.

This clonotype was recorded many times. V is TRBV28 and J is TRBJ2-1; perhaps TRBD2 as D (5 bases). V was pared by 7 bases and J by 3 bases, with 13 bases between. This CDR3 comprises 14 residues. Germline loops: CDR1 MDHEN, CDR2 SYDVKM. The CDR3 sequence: CASNERSYYNEQFF. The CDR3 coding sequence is TGTGCCAGCAATGAGCGGTCATACTACAATGAGCAGTTCTTC.

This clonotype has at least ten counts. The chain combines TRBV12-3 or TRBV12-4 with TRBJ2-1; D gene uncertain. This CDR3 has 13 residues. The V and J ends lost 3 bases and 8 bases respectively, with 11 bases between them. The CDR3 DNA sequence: TGTGCCAGCAGTTTTACCTTTGTTGATGAGCAGTTCTTC. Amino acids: CASSFTFVDEQFF.

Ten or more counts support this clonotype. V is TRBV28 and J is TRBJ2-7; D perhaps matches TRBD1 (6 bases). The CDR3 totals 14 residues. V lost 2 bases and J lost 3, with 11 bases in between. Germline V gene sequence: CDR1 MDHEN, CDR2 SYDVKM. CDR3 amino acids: CASSLGGSRYEQYF. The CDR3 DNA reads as TGTGCCAGCAGTTTAGGGGGCAGCCGCTACGAGCAGTACTTC.

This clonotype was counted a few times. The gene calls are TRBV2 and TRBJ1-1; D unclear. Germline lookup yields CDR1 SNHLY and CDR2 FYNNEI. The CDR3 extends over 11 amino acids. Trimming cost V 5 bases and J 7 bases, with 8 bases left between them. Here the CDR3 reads CASSLINEAFF. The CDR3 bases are TGTGCCAGCAGTTTAATCAATGAAGCTTTCTTT. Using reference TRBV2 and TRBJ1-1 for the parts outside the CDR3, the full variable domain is EPEVTQTPSHQVTQMGQEVILRCVPISNHLYFYWYRQILGQKVEFLVSFYNNEISEKSEIFDDQFSVERPDGSNFTLKIRSTKLEDSAMYFCASSLINEAFFGQGTRLTVV.

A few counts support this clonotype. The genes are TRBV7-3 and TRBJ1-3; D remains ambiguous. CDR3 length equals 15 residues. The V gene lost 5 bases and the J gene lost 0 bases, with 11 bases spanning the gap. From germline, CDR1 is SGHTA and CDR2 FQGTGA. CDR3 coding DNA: TGTGCCAGCAGCCCCATTGCAAACTCTGGAAACACCATATATTTT. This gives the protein CASSPIANSGNTIYF.

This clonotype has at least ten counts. The CDR3 nucleotides read TGTGCCAGCAGCTTTCTAGCGGGAGGCCCCCCGGCCGGGGAGCTGTTTTTT. Translating it yields CASSFLAGGPPAGELFF. This chain connects TRBV7-3 to TRBJ2-2, with 11 nucleotides matching TRBD2. Germline V gene data show CDR1 as SGHTA and CDR2 as FQGTGA. This CDR3 has 17 residues. With V trimmed by 3 bases and J by 6 bases, 9 bases remained unmatched.

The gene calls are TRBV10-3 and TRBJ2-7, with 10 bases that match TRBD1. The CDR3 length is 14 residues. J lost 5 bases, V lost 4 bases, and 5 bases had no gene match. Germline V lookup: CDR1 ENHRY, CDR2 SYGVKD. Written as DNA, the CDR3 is TGTGCCATCAGTGTGACAGGGGGCGGCCACGAGCAGTACTTC. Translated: CAISVTGGGHEQYF.

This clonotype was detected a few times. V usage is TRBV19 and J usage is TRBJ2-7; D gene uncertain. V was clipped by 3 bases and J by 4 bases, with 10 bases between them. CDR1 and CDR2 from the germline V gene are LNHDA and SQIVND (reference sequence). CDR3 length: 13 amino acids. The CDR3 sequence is CASSIDPWYEQYF. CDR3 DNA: TGTGCCAGTAGTATTGATCCGTGGTACGAGCAGTACTTC.

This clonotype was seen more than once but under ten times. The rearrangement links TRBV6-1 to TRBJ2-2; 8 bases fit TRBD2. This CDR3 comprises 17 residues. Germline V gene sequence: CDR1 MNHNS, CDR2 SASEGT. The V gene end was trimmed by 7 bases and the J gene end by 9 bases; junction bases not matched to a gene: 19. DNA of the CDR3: TGTGCCAGCAAAGTGAGCGGGAGAGGTGTTCGTACGTGGGAGCTGTTTTTT. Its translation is CASKVSGRGVRTWELFF.

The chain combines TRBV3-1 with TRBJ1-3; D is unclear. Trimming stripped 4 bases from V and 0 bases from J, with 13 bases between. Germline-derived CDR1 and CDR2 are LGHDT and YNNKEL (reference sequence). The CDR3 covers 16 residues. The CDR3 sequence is CASSPHDGGSGNTIYF. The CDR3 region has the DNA TGTGCCAGCAGCCCACATGACGGTGGCTCTGGAAACACCATATATTTT. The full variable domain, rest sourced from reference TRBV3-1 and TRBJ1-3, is DTAVSQTPKYLVTQMGNDKSIKCEQNLGHDTMYWYKQDSKKFLKIMFSYNNKELIINETVPNRFSPKSPDKAHLNLHINSLELGDSAVYFCASSPHDGGSGNTIYFGEGSWLTVV.

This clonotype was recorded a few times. The CDR3 sequence is CASRYSEYRDRYEQYF. DNA of the CDR3: TGTGCCAGCAGGTACTCCGAGTACCGGGACAGGTACGAGCAGTACTTC. This chain connects TRBV6-4 to TRBJ2-7; 8 nucleotides line up with TRBD1. The CDR3 length is 16 residues. Losses at the gene ends were 6 bases for V and 4 bases for J; bases not matched to a gene: 14. Germline V gene sequence: CDR1 MRHNA, CDR2 SNTAGT.

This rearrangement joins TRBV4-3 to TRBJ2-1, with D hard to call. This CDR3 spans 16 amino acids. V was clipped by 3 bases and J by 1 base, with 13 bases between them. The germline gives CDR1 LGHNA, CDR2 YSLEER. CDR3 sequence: CASSQKLPSSYNEQFF. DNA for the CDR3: TGCGCCAGCAGCCAGAAACTTCCTAGTTCCTACAATGAGCAGTTCTTC.

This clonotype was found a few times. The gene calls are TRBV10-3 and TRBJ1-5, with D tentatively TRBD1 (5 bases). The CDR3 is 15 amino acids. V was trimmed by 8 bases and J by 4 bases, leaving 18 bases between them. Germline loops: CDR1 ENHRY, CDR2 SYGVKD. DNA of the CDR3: TGTGCCATCTCCCGGCAAGCAGGGTCAAATCAGCCCCAGCATTTT. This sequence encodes CAISRQAGSNQPQHF.

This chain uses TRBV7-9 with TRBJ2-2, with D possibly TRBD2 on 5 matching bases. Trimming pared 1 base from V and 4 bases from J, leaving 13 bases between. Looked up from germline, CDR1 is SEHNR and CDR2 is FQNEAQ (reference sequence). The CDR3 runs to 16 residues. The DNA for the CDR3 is TGTGCCAGCAGCTTAGAATGGGGAGTGGGCACCGGGGAGCTGTTTTTT. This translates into CASSLEWGVGTGELFF.

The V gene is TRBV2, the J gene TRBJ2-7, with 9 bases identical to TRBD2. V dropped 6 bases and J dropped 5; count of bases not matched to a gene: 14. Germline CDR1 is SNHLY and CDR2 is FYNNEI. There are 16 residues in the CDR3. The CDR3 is CASSENLGLAIHEQYF. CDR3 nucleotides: TGTGCCAGCAGCGAAAACCTCGGACTAGCGATCCACGAGCAGTACTTC.

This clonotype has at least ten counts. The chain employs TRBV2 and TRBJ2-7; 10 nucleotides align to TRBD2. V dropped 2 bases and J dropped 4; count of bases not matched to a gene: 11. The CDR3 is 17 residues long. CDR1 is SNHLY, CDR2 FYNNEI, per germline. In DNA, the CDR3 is TGTGCCAGCAGTGAATGGGAACTAGCGGGGAGCCGGTACGAGCAGTACTTC. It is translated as CASSEWELAGSRYEQYF.